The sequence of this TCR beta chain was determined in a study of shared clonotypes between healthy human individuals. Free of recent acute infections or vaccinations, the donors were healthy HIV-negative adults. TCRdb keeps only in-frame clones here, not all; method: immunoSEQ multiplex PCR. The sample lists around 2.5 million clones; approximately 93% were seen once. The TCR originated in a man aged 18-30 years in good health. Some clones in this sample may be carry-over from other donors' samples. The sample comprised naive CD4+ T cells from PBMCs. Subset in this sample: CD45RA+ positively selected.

DNA of the CDR3: TGCAGCGTTGAGTTCCAGCACCTACTTACCTATGGCTACACCTTC. Protein sequence: CSVEFQHLLTYGYTF. The chain uses TRBV29-1 and TRBJ1-2; D is ambiguous. The CDR3 is 15 residues long. Germline V gene data show CDR1 as SQVTM and CDR2 as ANQGSEA. V lost 3 bases and J lost 4, with 18 bases in between. Filled out from reference TRBV29-1 and TRBJ1-2, the complete variable domain reads SAVISQKPSRDICQRGTSLTIQCQVDSQVTMMFWYRQQPGQSLTLIATANQGSEATYESGFVIDKFPISRPNLTFSTLTVSNMSPEDSSIYLCSVEFQHLLTYGYTFGSGTRLTVV.